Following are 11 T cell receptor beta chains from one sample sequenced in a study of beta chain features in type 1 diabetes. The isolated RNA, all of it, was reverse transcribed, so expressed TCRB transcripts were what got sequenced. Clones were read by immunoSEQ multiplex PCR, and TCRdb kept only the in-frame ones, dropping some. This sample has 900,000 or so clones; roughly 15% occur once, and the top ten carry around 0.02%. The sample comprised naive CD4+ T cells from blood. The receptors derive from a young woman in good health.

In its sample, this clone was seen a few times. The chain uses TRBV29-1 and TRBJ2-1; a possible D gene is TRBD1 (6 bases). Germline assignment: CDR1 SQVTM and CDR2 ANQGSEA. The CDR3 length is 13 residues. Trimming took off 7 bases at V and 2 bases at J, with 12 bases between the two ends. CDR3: CSASTGAYNEQFF. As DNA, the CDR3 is TGCAGCGCCTCGACAGGTGCCTACAATGAGCAGTTCTTC.

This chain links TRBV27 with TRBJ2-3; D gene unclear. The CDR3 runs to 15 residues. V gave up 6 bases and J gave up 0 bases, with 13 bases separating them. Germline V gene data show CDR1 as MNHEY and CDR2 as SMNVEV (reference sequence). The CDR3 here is CASRKVPESTDTQYF. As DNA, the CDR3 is TGTGCCAGCAGAAAAGTTCCAGAAAGCACAGATACGCAGTATTTT.

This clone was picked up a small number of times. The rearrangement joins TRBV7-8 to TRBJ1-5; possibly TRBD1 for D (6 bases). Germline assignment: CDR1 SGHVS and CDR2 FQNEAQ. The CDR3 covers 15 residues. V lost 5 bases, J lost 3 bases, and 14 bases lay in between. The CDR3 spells CASSEADRLNQPQHF. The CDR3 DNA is TGTGCCAGCAGCGAAGCGGACAGACTCAATCAGCCCCAGCATTTT.

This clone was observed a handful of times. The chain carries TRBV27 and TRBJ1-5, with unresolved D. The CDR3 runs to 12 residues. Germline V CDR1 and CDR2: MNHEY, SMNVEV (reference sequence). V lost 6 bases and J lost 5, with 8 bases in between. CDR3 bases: TGTGCCAGCAGCCCCCCTGATCAGCCCCAGCATTTT. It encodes CASSPPDQPQHF.

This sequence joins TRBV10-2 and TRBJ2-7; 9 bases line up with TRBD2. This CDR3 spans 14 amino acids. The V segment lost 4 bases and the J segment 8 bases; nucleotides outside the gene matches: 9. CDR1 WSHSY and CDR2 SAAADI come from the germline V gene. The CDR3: CASSVETSGRKQYF. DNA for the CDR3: TGCGCCAGCAGTGTGGAGACTAGCGGAAGAAAGCAGTACTTC.

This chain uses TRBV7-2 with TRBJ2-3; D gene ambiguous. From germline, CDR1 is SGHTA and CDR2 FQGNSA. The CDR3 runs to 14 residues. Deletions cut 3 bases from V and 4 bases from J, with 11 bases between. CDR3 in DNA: TGTGCCAGCAGCTTTTCCACCCGGGCAGATACGCAGTATTTT. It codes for CASSFSTRADTQYF.

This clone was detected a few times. The CDR3 sequence: CASGSLIRSGNTIYF. DNA of the CDR3: TGTGCCAGTGGTTCCCTGATACGCTCTGGAAACACCATATATTTT. V and J are TRBV19 and TRBJ1-3; unclear D gene. The CDR3 runs to 15 residues. Trimming removed 8 bases from V and 0 bases from J, with 14 bases in between. Germline lookup yields CDR1 LNHDA and CDR2 SQIVND (reference sequence).

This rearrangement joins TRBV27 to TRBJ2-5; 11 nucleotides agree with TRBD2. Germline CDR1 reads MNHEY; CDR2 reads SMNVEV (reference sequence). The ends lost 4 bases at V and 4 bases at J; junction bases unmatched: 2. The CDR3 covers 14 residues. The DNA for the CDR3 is TGTGCCAGCAGTTCGCTAGCGGGAGGAGAGACCCAGTACTTC. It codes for CASSSLAGGETQYF.

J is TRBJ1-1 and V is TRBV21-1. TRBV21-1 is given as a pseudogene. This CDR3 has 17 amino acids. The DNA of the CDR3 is TGTGCCAGCAGCAAAGAGAGGGCAGGGGAGGTTAGCACTGAAGCTTTCTTT. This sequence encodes CASSKERAGEVSTEAFF.

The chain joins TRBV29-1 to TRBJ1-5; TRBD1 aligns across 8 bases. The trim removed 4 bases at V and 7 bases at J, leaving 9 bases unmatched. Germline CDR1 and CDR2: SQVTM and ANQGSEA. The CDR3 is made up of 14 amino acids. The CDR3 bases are TGCAGCGTTGGAAGTCAGGGGGCCGGCCAGCCCCAGCATTTT. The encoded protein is CSVGSQGAGQPQHF.

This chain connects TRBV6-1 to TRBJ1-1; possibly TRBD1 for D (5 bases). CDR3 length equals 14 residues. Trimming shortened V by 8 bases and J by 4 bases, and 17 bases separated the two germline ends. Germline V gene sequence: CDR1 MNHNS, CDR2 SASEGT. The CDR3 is CASEPPGFGTEAFF. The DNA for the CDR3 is TGTGCCAGCGAACCCCCAGGGTTCGGCACTGAAGCTTTCTTT.